This TCR beta chain derives from a study of blood T cell repertoires in COVID-19. In the study overall: Spain, Italy and the United States supplied samples that represented acute and convalescent COVID-19. T cells, B-cell-depleted T cells, or PBMCs supplied cDNA or gDNA.

This CDR3 is built from 15 residues. CDR1 is SGHDN, CDR2 FVKESK, per germline. The V segment lost 4 bases and the J segment 7 bases; nucleotides outside the gene matches: 6. As processed by the authors: The authors estimated nucleated cell counts from reference gene primer amplification. The protocol was immunoSEQ multiplex PCR, while the TCRdb copy is restricted to in-frame clones and leaves out a portion. V and J calls and clone size are copied from that table; D and trimming were computed from the DNA. This sample has about 68,000 clones; 91% occur once, and the top ten carry 7.3%. Seattle-derived patients entered the study during active infection and were followed longitudinally.

The sample was peripheral blood. This TCR came from a man aged 40-55 years with COVID-19, enrolled during active disease. J is TRBJ1-4 and V is TRBV14; 10 positions match TRBD1. This CDR3 is CASSPRTGGGEKLFF. CDR3 in DNA: TGTGCCAGCAGCCCCCGGACAGGGGGAGGTGAAAAACTGTTTTTT. The full variable domain, its missing parts supplied by reference TRBV14 and TRBJ1-4, is EAGVTQFPSHSVIEKGQTVTLRCDPISGHDNLYWYRRVMGKEIKFLLHFVKESKQDESGMPNNRFLAERTGGTYSTLKVQPAELEDSGVYFCASSPRTGGGEKLFFGSGTQLSVL.